The clone carrying this T cell receptor (beta chain) was seen more than once but under ten times. The data were obtained in a study of chronic HIV infection and antiretroviral therapy. TCRdb analysed the 5' RACE reads with MiXCR anew, one entry per CDR3 protein. The sample shows 39,000 or so distinct CDR3 sequences, 8% to 10% of them seen only once. V gave up 2 bases and J gave up 0 bases, with 14 bases separating them. The length of the CDR3 is 16 residues. Looked up from germline, CDR1 is SGHRS and CDR2 is YFSETQ. The specimen was peripheral blood. This clonotype was sampled from an adult who had HIV and had not received antiretroviral therapy, or was an uninfected healthy control (not recorded which). This chain links TRBV5-1 with TRBJ1-1; the D gene is possibly TRBD1 (6 bases). Here the CDR3 DNA reads TGCGCCAGCAGCTTTCTAGCAGGGGCACTGAACACTGAAGCTTTCTTT. This gives the protein CASSFLAGALNTEAFF.